One sample yielded the 13 T cell receptor beta chains listed below, sequenced in a study of blood T cell repertoires in COVID-19. Some clones are missing from TCRdb's copy, which holds only in-frame ones; the method was immunoSEQ multiplex PCR. Among over 120,000 clones listed, roughly 90% were seen once. Sequencing used peripheral blood. The receptor source for this set is a man aged 70-80 years with acute or convalescent COVID-19.

The V gene is TRBV5-1, the J gene TRBJ1-2, with D possibly matching TRBD1 (5 bases). The CDR3 totals 14 residues. CDR1 SGHRS and CDR2 YFSETQ come from the germline V gene. Deletions cut 0 bases from V and 4 bases from J, with 10 bases between. The DNA for the CDR3 is TGCGCCAGCAGCTTGGCTACAGGCGTCTATGGCTACACCTTC. Translation gives CASSLATGVYGYTF.

This clone was picked up one time. The chain combines TRBV11-2 with TRBJ1-4, with D possibly being TRBD1 (5 bases). The CDR3 spans 15 residues. Trimming took 5 bases from V and 0 from J, leaving 10 bases between them. CDR1 and CDR2 (germline): SGHAT, FQNNGV. The CDR3 bases are TGTGCCAGCAGCAGACAGAGGACAACTAATGAAAAACTGTTTTTT. As protein: CASSRQRTTNEKLFF.

This chain links TRBV6-6 with TRBJ1-2, with 8 bases identical to TRBD1. Trimming at V came to 5 bases and at J to 7 bases, leaving 3 bases not matched to a gene. The germline V gene has CDR1 MNHNY and CDR2 SVGAGI (reference sequence). This CDR3 region has 12 residues. The CDR3 loop reads CASSPGGSGYTF. CDR3 coding DNA: TGTGCCAGCAGTCCAGGGGGCTCTGGCTACACCTTC.

V and J are TRBV6-1 and TRBJ1-1; D is uncertain. CDR1 and CDR2 (germline): MNHNS, SASEGT. The CDR3 sequence is 14 residues long. With 3 bases removed from V and 3 bases from J, the gap between germline ends came to 11 bases. The CDR3 coding sequence is TGTGCCAGCAGTGAGGATCGGGGAGACACTGAAGCTTTCTTT. This gives the protein CASSEDRGDTEAFF.

CDR3 protein: CASSGSLSGYTF. CDR3 bases: TGTGCCAGCTCCGGGAGTTTATCGGGCTACACCTTC. V usage is TRBV28 and J usage is TRBJ1-2; D not certain. This CDR3 region has 12 residues. Germline CDR1 MDHEN, CDR2 SYDVKM. V was cut by 8 bases and J by 8 bases, with 15 bases left in between.

This chain connects TRBV7-2 to TRBJ1-1; D not certain. Trimming pared 1 base from V and 3 bases from J, leaving 6 bases between. The V gene's germline CDR1 is SGHTA and CDR2 FQGNSA. The CDR3 runs to 13 residues. CDR3 region: CASSLDRDTEAFF. CDR3 sequence (DNA): TGTGCCAGCAGCTTAGACCGGGACACTGAAGCTTTCTTT.

The rearrangement links TRBV19 to TRBJ2-1; 9 bases match TRBD1. The CDR3 has 11 residues. Germline V lookup: CDR1 LNHDA, CDR2 SQIVND (reference sequence). V shed 7 bases and J 12 bases; nucleotides not matched to a gene: 4. The CDR3 DNA reads TGTGCCAGTACCTCGGACAGGGGGCAGTTCTTC. Its protein product is CASTSDRGQFF.

The chain employs TRBV7-7 and TRBJ2-2; D may be TRBD1 (7 bases). The germline V and J ends were trimmed by 0 bases and 12 bases, with 17 bases remaining between them. CDR3 length equals 15 residues. Germline-derived CDR1 and CDR2 are SSHAT and FNYEAQ (reference sequence). Here the CDR3 reads CASSLAGPRGAKLFF. As DNA, the CDR3 is TGTGCCAGCAGCTTAGCTGGTCCCAGGGGGGCGAAGCTGTTTTTT. Complete variable domain (other parts from reference TRBV7-7 and TRBJ2-2): GAGVSQSPRYKVTKRGQDVTLRCDPISSHATLYWYQQALGQGPEFLTYFNYEAQPDKSGLPSDRFSAERPEGSISTLTIQRTEQRDSAMYRCASSLAGPRGAKLFFGEGSRLTVL.

The chain couples TRBV28 to TRBJ1-6; no firm D call. This CDR3 contains 14 residues. The V end was cut by 5 bases, the J end by 6 bases, with 11 bases between. Germline assignment: CDR1 MDHEN and CDR2 SYDVKM. For the CDR3, the DNA is TGTGCCAGCAGTACGGACGGAGGTAATTCACCCCTCCACTTT. Protein product: CASSTDGGNSPLHF. Full variable domain (remainder filled in from reference TRBV28 and TRBJ1-6): DVKVTQSSRYLVKRTGEKVFLECVQDMDHENMFWYRQDPGLGLRLIYFSYDVKMKEKGDIPEGYSVSREKKERFSLILESASTNQTSMYLCASSTDGGNSPLHFGNGTRLTVT.

This chain connects TRBV29-1 to TRBJ2-7; D might be TRBD2 (5 bases). Germline CDR1 is SQVTM and CDR2 is ANQGSEA. V lost 5 bases to trimming and J lost 7 bases, with 12 bases between them. CDR3 length equals 11 residues. CDR3 sequence: CSVKEVKEQYF. The DNA for the CDR3 is TGCAGCGTTAAGGAGGTCAAGGAGCAGTACTTC.

V is TRBV4-2 and J is TRBJ2-7; 8 positions match TRBD2. Germline V gives CDR1 LGHNA, CDR2 YNFKEQ. The CDR3 sequence is 16 residues long. J lost 7 bases, V lost 0 bases, and 11 bases had no gene match. The CDR3 region is CASSQDITSGLREQYF. The CDR3 nucleotides are TGTGCCAGCAGCCAAGATATAACTAGCGGCTTAAGGGAGCAGTACTTC.

The V gene is TRBV25-1, the J gene TRBJ2-2; D possibly corresponds to TRBD1 (7 bases). The V and J ends lost 4 bases and 4 bases respectively, with 13 bases between them. CDR3 length: 15 amino acids. CDR1 MGHDK and CDR2 SYGVNS come from the germline V gene. CDR3 loop: CASSVAGGSTGELFF. The CDR3, as DNA: TGTGCCAGCAGTGTAGCAGGGGGGAGCACCGGGGAGCTGTTTTTT.

The CDR3 protein is CASSQVNSGNTIYF. CDR3 coding DNA: TGTGCCAGCAGCCAGGTTAACTCTGGAAACACCATATATTTT. The chain couples TRBV5-6 to TRBJ1-3; D gene uncertain. The CDR3 loop spans 14 amino acids. V was cut by 4 bases and J by 0 bases, with 8 bases left in between. From germline, CDR1 is SGHDT and CDR2 YYEEEE.